The 20 T cell receptor beta chains in this list originate from one sample, sequenced in a study of read filtering for tumor transcriptome and immune sequencing. From around 0.4 ug of RNA, a library with molecular barcoded alpha/delta and beta/gamma adaptors was made. Using its own MiXCR run on the reads, TCRdb lists one record per CDR3 protein. The sample includes 20,000 to 25,000 distinct CDR3 sequences, roughly 19% of them seen just once. The material sequenced was a population of CD138-negative cells sorted from bone marrow. The receptors derive from a donor at least 40 years old with multiple myeloma.

The chain employs TRBV20-1 and TRBJ1-1; 7 bases match TRBD1. Germline CDR1 DFQATT, CDR2 SNEGSKA (reference sequence). Trimming at V came to 4 bases and at J to 4 bases, leaving 9 bases not matched to a gene. This CDR3 is 14 amino acids long. The CDR3 protein is CSATQTGAGTEAFF. CDR3 DNA sequence: TGCAGTGCTACCCAAACAGGGGCGGGCACTGAAGCTTTCTTT.

As to this clonotype: The CDR3 end shows no conserved phenylalanine or tryptophan, and so a read error is likely. V gene TRBV28 combines with J gene TRBJ2-1; 11 bases are a match to TRBD2. This CDR3 comprises 15 residues. Looked up from germline, CDR1 is MDHEN and CDR2 is SYDVKM. CDR3 nucleotides: TGTGCCAGCAGCCGGGGACTAGCGGTATACAGTGAGCAGTTCCTC. Amino acid sequence: CASSRGLAVYSEQFL.

This clonotype was seen repeatedly, ten times or more. The gene calls are TRBV28 and TRBJ1-1; D is uncertain. The CDR3 has 14 amino acids. V lost 5 bases to trimming and J lost 1 base, with 11 bases between them. Germline assignment: CDR1 MDHEN and CDR2 SYDVKM. CDR3 nucleotides: TGTGCCAGCAGTGAGATTCAGAGGAACACTGAAGCTTTCTTT. It yields the protein CASSEIQRNTEAFF.

This clonotype was observed at least ten times. This chain links TRBV7-9 with TRBJ2-7, with TRBD2 identical over 14 bases. This CDR3 spans 17 amino acids. The germline gives CDR1 SEHNR, CDR2 FQNEAQ (reference sequence). V lost 0 bases and J lost 5; bases outside the gene matches: 6. The CDR3 nucleotides are TGTGCCAGCAGCTTAGCTCGGGGACTAGCGGGAGTCAACGAGCAGTACTTC. Translation: CASSLARGLAGVNEQYF.

This clonotype was counted many times. This rearrangement joins TRBV5-4 to TRBJ2-1, with 9 positions matching TRBD2. CDR1 and CDR2 (germline): SGHNT, YYREEE (reference sequence). The CDR3 runs 13 residues. V was clipped by 5 bases and J by 6 bases; unmatched bases: 3. The CDR3 DNA is TGTGCCAGCAGGCGGGAGGGGGGCAATGAGCAGTTCTTC. It encodes CASRREGGNEQFF.

This clonotype has a handful of counts. The rearrangement uses TRBV20-1 and TRBJ2-3, with TRBD2 matching 11 bases. Germline CDR1 and CDR2: DFQATT and SNEGSKA (reference sequence). V trimming: 3 bases; J trimming: 6 bases; junction bases outside the gene matches: 17. This CDR3 contains 18 residues. DNA of the CDR3: TGCAGTGCTAGGGAAGGGACTAGCGGTGTTAGTTTGGCGGATACGCAGTATTTT. Protein: CSAREGTSGVSLADTQYF.

This clonotype was observed at least ten times. V and J are TRBV30 and TRBJ2-7; D call uncertain. Germline V gene lookup returns CDR1 GTSNPN and CDR2 SVGIG (reference sequence). Trimming pared 2 bases from V and 5 bases from J, leaving 13 bases between. The CDR3 consists of 13 residues. CDR3 nucleotide sequence: TGTGCCTGGAGTCTGGTGAAGAGGAACGAGCAGTACTTC. As protein: CAWSLVKRNEQYF.

In its sample, this clonotype ranks as large. The CDR3, as DNA: TGCGCCAGCAGCCAAGAAGGGGGCGAGCAGTACTTC. This gives the protein CASSQEGGEQYF. This chain joins TRBV4-1 and TRBJ2-7; a possible D gene is TRBD1 (6 bases). The CDR3 loop spans 12 amino acids. Germline V gives CDR1 MGHRA, CDR2 YSYEKL. The ends were cut back, 0 bases at V and 6 bases at J, with 6 bases in the middle.

This clonotype was counted only a few times. This sequence joins TRBV18 and TRBJ2-3; TRBD2 matches 7 bases. CDR3 length equals 16 residues. Per germline, CDR1 KGHSH and CDR2 LQKENI. Trimming cost V 3 bases and J 2 bases; bases outside gene matches: 8. The CDR3 nucleotides are TGTGCCAGCTCACCCAACCAGCGGGGTGTCACAGATACGCAGTATTTT. Protein product: CASSPNQRGVTDTQYF.

This clonotype was seen ten or more times. The CDR3 sequence is CASSWDRPAQETQYF. The DNA of the CDR3 is TGCGCCAGCAGTTGGGACAGGCCCGCGCAAGAGACCCAGTACTTC. The rearrangement links TRBV5-1 to TRBJ2-5, with 8 bases fitting TRBD1. Germline CDR1 reads SGHRS; CDR2 reads YFSETQ. V was pared by 5 bases and J by 2 bases, with 8 bases of the junction left unmatched. The CDR3 totals 15 residues.

This clonotype occurred a few times. The CDR3 coding sequence is TGTGCCAGCATTCCCCGGGACAGGGAAATAGATACGCAGTATTTT. Its translation: CASIPRDREIDTQYF. The J gene is TRBJ2-3, the V gene TRBV28; 9 bases agree with TRBD1. Germline CDR1 is MDHEN and CDR2 is SYDVKM. The CDR3 consists of 15 residues. Trimming at V came to 7 bases and at J to 5 bases, leaving 10 bases not matched to a gene.

This clonotype came up many times. J is TRBJ1-1 and V is TRBV29-1; D ambiguous. The CDR3 is 14 amino acids. CDR1 is SQVTM, CDR2 ANQGSEA, per germline. V was pared by 7 bases and J by 7 bases, with 22 bases between. CDR3 sequence: CSAKEVGWMGEAFF. The DNA of the CDR3 is TGCAGCGCCAAGGAGGTAGGGTGGATGGGTGAAGCTTTCTTT.

This clonotype was counted many times. The rearrangement uses TRBV20-1 and TRBJ2-2; 10 bases map to TRBD2. CDR1 is DFQATT, CDR2 SNEGSKA, per germline (reference sequence). The V and J ends lost 5 bases and 7 bases, in that order; junction bases with no gene match: 7. CDR3 length: 14 residues. The CDR3 DNA is TGCAGTGCTTTCAGCGGGAGGGCCGACGGGGAGCTGTTTTTT. This codes for CSAFSGRADGELFF.

About this clonotype itself: A read error may explain this, as a much larger clone is one base away. CDR3: CASSLVGRPYEQYF. DNA of the CDR3: TGTGCCAGCAGCTTAGTCGGGCGACCCTACGAGCAGTACTTC. The V and J genes are TRBV11-2 and TRBJ2-7; D unclear. V was shortened by 1 base and J by 2 bases, with 9 bases between the two germline ends. Germline lookup yields CDR1 SGHAT and CDR2 FQNNGV. This CDR3 spans 14 amino acids.

This clonotype was seen ten or more times. This chain's CDR3 is CATSRDPQTSGNEQFF. As DNA, the CDR3 is TGTGCCACCAGCAGAGATCCACAGACTAGCGGCAATGAGCAGTTCTTC. The chain links TRBV15 to TRBJ2-1, with 9 nucleotides matching TRBD2. Germline V gene sequence: CDR1 LNHNV, CDR2 YYDKDF (reference sequence). After removal of 0 bases from V and 6 bases from J, the junction contained 6 bases not matched to a gene. The CDR3 is 16 residues long.

By sample fraction, this clonotype is medium-sized. The chain uses TRBV19 and TRBJ2-1; D is perhaps TRBD2 (5 bases). This CDR3 is 16 amino acids long. Deletions cut 5 bases from V and 0 bases from J, with 14 bases between. CDR1 and CDR2 (germline): LNHDA, SQIVND (reference sequence). The CDR3, as DNA: TGTGCCAGTAGTCCCTCCAAGACTATCTCCTACAATGAGCAGTTCTTC. It codes for CASSPSKTISYNEQFF.

By its share, this clonotype is medium-sized. The rearrangement joins TRBV5-1 to TRBJ2-2; D perhaps matches TRBD2 (6 bases). Trimming stripped 0 bases from V and 5 bases from J, with 14 bases between. Germline loops: CDR1 SGHRS, CDR2 YFSETQ. CDR3 length: 16 residues. CDR3 DNA sequence: TGCGCCAGCAGCTTGGAGTCGTGGGAGGAAACCGGGGAGCTGTTTTTT. It yields the protein CASSLESWEETGELFF.

This clonotype showed up many times. The V gene is TRBV30, the J gene TRBJ2-1, with D possibly TRBD2 on 6 matching bases. V lost 0 bases to trimming and J lost 4 bases, with 10 bases between them. The CDR3 totals 14 residues. Germline lookup yields CDR1 GTSNPN and CDR2 SVGIG (reference sequence). For the CDR3, the DNA is TGTGCCTGGAGTGTACTGGCGGGGTACAATGAGCAGTTCTTC. It yields the protein CAWSVLAGYNEQFF.

This clonotype was counted many times. Relative to the germline gene, one junction end is altered; a read error may explain this. The chain is built from TRBV6-1 and TRBJ2-1, with TRBD2 matching over 9 bases. Germline values: CDR1 MNHNS, CDR2 SASEGT. The CDR3 is 17 residues long. CDR3 loop: CASSEGGSGRYYNEQSF. CDR3 coding DNA: TGTGCCAGCAGTGAGGGAGGTAGCGGGAGATACTACAATGAGCAGTCCTTC.

This clonotype appeared many times. The chain is built from TRBV28 and TRBJ1-5; 7 nucleotides line up with TRBD1. The CDR3 contains 15 residues. Germline V gene sequence: CDR1 MDHEN, CDR2 SYDVKM. Trimming cost V 6 bases and J 5 bases; bases outside gene matches: 10. CDR3 protein: CASSPRTGGHQPQHF. The CDR3 region has the DNA TGTGCCAGCAGCCCCCGGACAGGCGGGCATCAGCCCCAGCATTTT.